Below are 20 T cell receptor beta chains sequenced from a single sample in a study of cytotoxic CD8 clonotypes in ibrutinib-treated CLL. Here immunoSEQ multiplex PCR was the method, and the copy in TCRdb shows in-frame clones only, minus some. The repertoire holds tens of thousands of clones, with roughly four fifths as singletons. Sequenced here: PBMCs, sampled before ibrutinib treatment. These TCRs come from a human donor with chronic lymphocytic leukemia.

This clone was seen a handful of times. The CDR3: CASSLTSSGTQYF. The CDR3 DNA reads as TGTGCCAGCAGCTTAACTAGCTCCGGGACCCAGTACTTC. V gene TRBV11-2 combines with J gene TRBJ2-5; possibly TRBD2 for D (6 bases). Per germline, CDR1 SGHAT and CDR2 FQNNGV. CDR3 length equals 13 residues. V dropped 2 bases and J dropped 7 bases, with 11 bases sitting between them.

In its sample, this clone was seen a few times. The chain couples TRBV10-3 to TRBJ2-7, with 12 bases that match TRBD2. The CDR3 has 15 residues. With 5 bases clipped from V and 4 bases from J, the junction kept 6 bases outside the gene matches. Germline CDR1 ENHRY, CDR2 SYGVKD. This CDR3 reads CAISSTSGSKYEQYF. The DNA for the CDR3 is TGTGCCATCAGTTCGACTAGCGGGAGTAAGTACGAGCAGTACTTC.

This clone was seen once. The CDR3 coding sequence is TGTGCCAGCACTTCCCTGACAGGTTCACCCCTCCACTTT. This codes for CASTSLTGSPLHF. J is TRBJ1-6 and V is TRBV9; D may be TRBD1 (6 bases). Trimming took 6 bases from V and 9 from J, leaving 13 bases between them. The CDR3 is 13 residues long. Germline V lookup: CDR1 SGDLS, CDR2 YYNGEE.

The rearrangement uses TRBV29-1 and TRBJ2-2, with D perhaps matching TRBD2 (6 bases). The CDR3 has 13 residues. Trimming removed 7 bases at V and 3 bases at J, with 12 bases between. CDR1 is SQVTM and CDR2 is ANQGSEA in the germline V gene. CDR3 bases: TGCAGCGCCTGGGGCGGGGACACCGGGGAGCTGTTTTTT. This codes for CSAWGGDTGELFF.

The chain links TRBV19 to TRBJ2-1, with no clear D. CDR1 is LNHDA, CDR2 SQIVND, per germline (reference sequence). The V gene lost 2 bases and the J gene lost 14 bases, with 16 bases spanning the gap. The CDR3 totals 13 residues. The CDR3 nucleotides read TGTGCCAGTAGTATACCGGGCAGAGACATCGAGTTCTTC. Protein sequence: CASSIPGRDIEFF. The full variable domain, in which reference TRBV19 and TRBJ2-1 provide the parts outside the CDR3, is DGGITQSPKYLFRKEGQNVTLSCEQNLNHDAMYWYRQDPGQGLRLIYYSQIVNDFQKGDIAEGYSVSREKKESFPLTVTSAQKNPTAFYLCASSIPGRDIEFFGPGTRLTVL.

J is TRBJ2-2 and V is TRBV7-9; D may be TRBD2 (7 bases). Germline CDR1 and CDR2: SEHNR and FQNEAQ (reference sequence). V shed 11 bases and J shed 2 bases, with 15 bases lying between them. The length of the CDR3 is 14 residues. The CDR3 DNA sequence: TGTGCCGCAAGGGGGGGTATCAACACCGGGGAGCTGTTTTTT. Translation gives CAARGGINTGELFF.

The V call is TRBV4-1, the J call TRBJ1-2; the match to TRBD1 covers 10 bases. V lost 1 base and J lost 7; bases outside the gene matches: 3. The length of the CDR3 is 14 residues. Looked up from germline, CDR1 is MGHRA and CDR2 is YSYEKL. In DNA, the CDR3 is TGCGCCAGCAGCCAAGGGACAGGGGGTCTTGGCTACACCTTC. Protein product: CASSQGTGGLGYTF.

The chain recombines TRBV28 with TRBJ2-5; 12 bases are shared with TRBD2. The germline V gene encodes CDR1 MDHEN and CDR2 SYDVKM. This CDR3 is built from 15 residues. Trimming took 6 bases from V and 4 from J; bases not matched to a gene: 6. The CDR3 protein is CASRQTSGRRETQYF. The CDR3 nucleotides read TGTGCCAGCAGGCAAACTAGCGGGAGGCGAGAGACCCAGTACTTC.

The chain uses TRBV7-3 and TRBJ1-1; 7 nucleotides agree with TRBD1. This CDR3 is built from 14 residues. Germline V lookup: CDR1 SGHTA, CDR2 FQGTGA. Losses at the gene ends were 5 bases for V and 1 base for J; bases not matched to a gene: 4. The CDR3 region is CASSMTGRNTEAFF. For the CDR3, the DNA is TGTGCCAGCAGCATGACAGGGAGGAACACTGAAGCTTTCTTT.

The chain joins TRBV19 to TRBJ1-1, with 10 bases identical to TRBD1. The V segment lost 4 bases and the J segment 4 bases; nucleotides outside the gene matches: 6. Germline V gives CDR1 LNHDA, CDR2 SQIVND (reference sequence). This CDR3 is 15 amino acids long. The CDR3 nucleotides read TGTGCCAGTAGTAGGGACAGGGGACGATTCACTGAAGCTTTCTTT. As protein: CASSRDRGRFTEAFF.

The chain carries TRBV15 and TRBJ1-2; no firm D call. The CDR3 is 14 amino acids. CDR1 and CDR2 (germline): LNHNV, YYDKDF (reference sequence). The V gene lost 1 base and the J gene lost 5 bases, with 11 bases spanning the gap. DNA of the CDR3: TGTGCCACCAGCAGAGCGGGCCAGATATATGGCTACACCTTC. It specifies CATSRAGQIYGYTF.

The chain couples TRBV7-9 to TRBJ1-5; D gene uncertain. The CDR3 sequence is 13 residues long. Germline CDR1 reads SEHNR; CDR2 reads FQNEAQ (reference sequence). The V gene lost 1 base and the J gene lost 11 bases, with 12 bases spanning the gap. In nucleotides, the CDR3 is TGTGCCAGCAGCTTAGGTATGGGTCGGGCCCAGCATTTT. Its protein is CASSLGMGRAQHF.

The V and J genes are TRBV5-1 and TRBJ2-3; D ambiguous. The CDR3 spans 14 residues. The germline gives CDR1 SGHRS, CDR2 YFSETQ. V lost 1 base and J 2 bases, leaving 8 bases between the germline ends. The CDR3 DNA follows: TGCGCCAGCAGCTTGAGAGGAGACACAGATACGCAGTATTTT. Protein product: CASSLRGDTDTQYF.

The chain couples TRBV2 to TRBJ2-1; possible D gene TRBD1, 5 bases. This CDR3 has 15 amino acids. V lost 6 bases, J lost 0 bases, and 12 bases lay in between. The germline gives CDR1 SNHLY, CDR2 FYNNEI. Written as DNA, the CDR3 is TGTGCCAGCAGCAGGGCCGATAGCTCCTACAATGAGCAGTTCTTC. It is translated as CASSRADSSYNEQFF.

The V call is TRBV10-3, the J call TRBJ2-5; possible D gene TRBD2, 6 bases. CDR3 length: 16 amino acids. V lost 2 bases and J 2 bases, leaving 15 bases between the germline ends. CDR1 and CDR2 (germline): ENHRY, SYGVKD. DNA for the CDR3: TGTGCCATCAGTGAGGGAACAACTAGCTCTCAAGAGACCCAGTACTTC. Translation gives CAISEGTTSSQETQYF.

V gene TRBV6-1 combines with J gene TRBJ1-1; D call uncertain. Germline V gene data show CDR1 as MNHNS and CDR2 as SASEGT. The CDR3 extends over 12 amino acids. The V and J ends lost 3 bases and 4 bases respectively, with 6 bases between them. CDR3 coding DNA: TGTGCCAGCAGTGACCCTCCCACTGAAGCTTTCTTT. Protein product: CASSDPPTEAFF.

This chain links TRBV5-6 with TRBJ2-2; 11 nucleotides align to TRBD2. The CDR3 is 17 residues long. The V gene end was trimmed by 1 base and the J gene end by 5 bases; junction bases not matched to a gene: 7. Germline CDR1 and CDR2: SGHDT and YYEEEE. CDR3 sequence reads: CASSLPSGRIRTGELFF. For the CDR3, the DNA is TGTGCCAGCAGCTTGCCTAGCGGGAGGATTCGAACCGGGGAGCTGTTTTTT.

The chain is built from TRBV11-1 and TRBJ1-6; D remains unclear. There are 15 residues in the CDR3. Germline-derived CDR1 and CDR2 are SGHAT and FQDESV (reference sequence). The ends were cut back, 1 base at V and 7 bases at J, with 11 bases in the middle. For the CDR3, the DNA is TGTGCCAGCAGCTTAGACACCCCGCGGAATTCACCCCTCCACTTT. Translating it yields CASSLDTPRNSPLHF.

The chain combines TRBV7-6 with TRBJ1-1; D is possibly TRBD1 (6 bases). Germline-derived CDR1 and CDR2 are SGHVS and FNYEAQ. V gave up 2 bases and J gave up 2 bases, with 12 bases separating them. This CDR3 region has 15 residues. The CDR3 loop is CASSLPPGHNTEAFF. CDR3 coding DNA: TGTGCCAGCAGCTTACCTCCGGGACATAACACTGAAGCTTTCTTT.

This clone was seen only a few times. The chain carries TRBV10-3 and TRBJ1-2; 7 bases line up with TRBD1. The CDR3 is made up of 14 amino acids. J was trimmed by 7 bases and V by 4 bases; bases with no gene match: 9. Germline V gene lookup returns CDR1 ENHRY and CDR2 SYGVKD. Here the CDR3 reads CAISGQGGSGGYTF. The CDR3 nucleotides are TGTGCCATCAGTGGACAGGGAGGGTCTGGTGGCTACACCTTC.